This T cell receptor (beta chain) is from a study of cytomegalovirus exposure and HLA in healthy donors. The germline gives CDR1 SGHDN, CDR2 FVKESK. Trimming at V came to 4 bases and at J to 1 base, leaving 4 bases not matched to a gene. The CDR3 sequence is 14 residues long. 60 Vbeta and 13 Jbeta primers were used in PCR. Assay: immunoSEQ multiplex PCR; the TCRdb copy retains only in-frame clones and omits some. The data contain under 250,000 clones, roughly 81% of them singletons. The sequence derives from a girl aged 2-10 years in good health and CMV-seronegative. Sample: PBMCs. The rearrangement uses TRBV14 and TRBJ2-7, with TRBD1 matching 7 bases. The CDR3: CASSPRQGSYEQYF. In nucleotides, the CDR3 is TGTGCCAGCAGCCCACGACAGGGTTCCTACGAGCAGTACTTC.